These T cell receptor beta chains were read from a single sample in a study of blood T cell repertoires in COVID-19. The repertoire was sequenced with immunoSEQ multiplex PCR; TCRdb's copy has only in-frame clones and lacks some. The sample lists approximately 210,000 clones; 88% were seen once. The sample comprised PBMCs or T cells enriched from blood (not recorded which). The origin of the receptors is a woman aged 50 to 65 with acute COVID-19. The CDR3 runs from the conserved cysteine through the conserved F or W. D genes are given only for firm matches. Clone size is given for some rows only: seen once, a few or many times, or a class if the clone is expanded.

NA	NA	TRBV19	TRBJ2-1	TGTGCCAGTAGTATACGGGGAGGATACAATGAGCAGTTCTTC	CASSIRGGYNEQFF
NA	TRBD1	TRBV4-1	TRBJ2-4	TGCGCCAGCAGCCATCCTTGGGACAGGGGTTACATTCAGTACTTC	CASSHPWDRGYIQYF
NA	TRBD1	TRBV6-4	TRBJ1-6	TGTGCCAGCAGTCCCGGGACAGGGTACTCACCCCTCCACTTT	CASSPGTGYSPLHF
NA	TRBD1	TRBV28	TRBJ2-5	TGTGCCAGCAGTATAACCGACAGGGCTGTAGAGACCCAGTACTTC	CASSITDRAVETQYF
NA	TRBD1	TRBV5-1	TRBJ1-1	TGCGCCAGCAGAGACAGGGCGAACACTGAAGCTTTCTTT	CASRDRANTEAFF
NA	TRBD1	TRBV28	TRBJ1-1	TGTGCCAGCAGTTTGTACCAGGGGGCATACACTGAAGCTTTCTTT	CASSLYQGAYTEAFF
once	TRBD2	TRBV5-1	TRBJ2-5	TGCGCCAGCAGCTTCAGCCTAGCGGGAGGAGAGACCCAGTACTTC	CASSFSLAGGETQYF
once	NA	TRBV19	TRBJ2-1	TGTGCCAGTAGTATTACGAACGGGGAGCAGTTCTTC	CASSITNGEQFF
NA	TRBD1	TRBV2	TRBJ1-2	TGTGCCAGCAGGCCGACAGGGGCAGGAGGCTACACCTTC	CASRPTGAGGYTF
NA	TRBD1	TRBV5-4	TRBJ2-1	TGTGCCAGCAGGAGTGACAGGGGGTTCAACAATGAGCAGTTCTTC	CASRSDRGFNNEQFF
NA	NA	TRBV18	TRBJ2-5	TGTGCCAGCTCACCGTTTAGTCAGGGCCAAGAGACCCAGTACTTC	CASSPFSQGQETQYF
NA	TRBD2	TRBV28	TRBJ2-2	TGTGCCAGCAGGCTAGCGGGAGGGTCGAACACCGGGGAGCTGTTTTTT	CASRLAGGSNTGELFF
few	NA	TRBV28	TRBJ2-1	TGTGCCAGCAACCTCGGCTCCTACAATGAGCAGTTCTTC	CASNLGSYNEQFF
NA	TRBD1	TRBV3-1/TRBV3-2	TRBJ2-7	TGTGCCAGCAGCCAAGTCCACAGGGGGCTTTTCTACGAGCAGTACTTC	CASSQVHRGLFYEQYF
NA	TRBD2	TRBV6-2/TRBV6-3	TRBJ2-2	TGTGCCAGCAGTCCGTGGGCGACTAGCGGGAGGAACACCGGGGAGCTGTTTTTT	CASSPWATSGRNTGELFF
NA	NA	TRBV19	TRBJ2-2	TGTGCCAGTAGTATACCCCAGGGTGGGTACACCGGGGAGCTGTTTTTT	CASSIPQGGYTGELFF
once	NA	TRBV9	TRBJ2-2	TGTGCCAGCAGCGCGCCCGAGGCGGCCACGAACACCGGGGAGCTGTTTTTT	CASSAPEAATNTGELFF
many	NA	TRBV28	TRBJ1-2	TGTGCCAGCAGTTATGAGGTCTTCTATGGCTACACCTTC	CASSYEVFYGYTF
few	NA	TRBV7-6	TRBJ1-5	TGTGCCAGCAGCTTAGTTGATTCATGGGAGAATCAGCCCCAGCATTTT	CASSLVDSWENQPQHF
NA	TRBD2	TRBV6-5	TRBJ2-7	TGTGCCAGCATCTCAGCGGGGGAGCAGTACTTC	CASISAGEQYF
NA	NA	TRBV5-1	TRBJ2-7	TGCGCCAGCAGCTCCCCGACCGGGGAGACAAAAATCGGCGAGCAGTACTTC	CASSSPTGETKIGEQYF
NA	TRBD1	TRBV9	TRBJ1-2	TGTGCCAGCAGCGTAGAGCACAGGGGGCGAGGTGGCTACACCTTC	CASSVEHRGRGGYTF
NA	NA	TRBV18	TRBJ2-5	TGTGCCAGCTCACCAGGGCTAGAGACCCAGTACTTC	CASSPGLETQYF
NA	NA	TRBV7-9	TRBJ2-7	TGTGCCAGCAGCTTAATGGGGGCTCTAGGGGAGCAGTACTTC	CASSLMGALGEQYF
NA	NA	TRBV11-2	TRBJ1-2	TGTGCCAGCAGCTTCTCAGGGTCGAACTATGGCTACACCTTC	CASSFSGSNYGYTF
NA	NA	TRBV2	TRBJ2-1	TGTGCCAGCAGTGAAGACTACCTGAGCTACAATGAGCAGTTCTTC	CASSEDYLSYNEQFF
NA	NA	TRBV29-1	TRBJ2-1	TGCAGCGTTGAAACGTGGGCAGGGTTAAATGTTGGGAATGAGCAGTTCTTC	CSVETWAGLNVGNEQFF
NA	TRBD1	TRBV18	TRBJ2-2	TGTGCCAGCTCACCAAGGACAGGTCCAGAGGAGCTGTTTTTT	CASSPRTGPEELFF
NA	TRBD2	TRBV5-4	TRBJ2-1	TGTGCCAGCAGCTGGACCGGGACTAGCGGGAGGGTTATGCTCTTC	CASSWTGTSGRVMLF
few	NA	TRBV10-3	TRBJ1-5	TGTGCCATCAGTGATAGCCTGCGGGGCGGCATAAGCAATCAGCCCCAGCATTTT	CAISDSLRGGISNQPQHF
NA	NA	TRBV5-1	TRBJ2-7	TGCGCCAGCAGCTTCGGGGTTTCCTACGAGCAGTACTTC	CASSFGVSYEQYF
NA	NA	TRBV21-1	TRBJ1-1	TGTGCCAGCAGCGCCACAGGGTATGGTACTGAAGCTTTCTTT	CASSATGYGTEAFF
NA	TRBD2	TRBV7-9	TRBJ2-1	TGTGCCAGCAGCTCCGGACTAGCGGGAATCAATGAGCAGTTCTTC	CASSSGLAGINEQFF